These 25 T cell receptor beta chains share one sample of origin, sequenced in a study of T-cell reconstitution after alpha-beta-depleted transplantation in children. Construction of the TCRbeta library involved unique molecular identifiers. From the PCR reads, TCRdb called clonotypes with MiXCR, one entry per CDR3 protein. The sample carries some 200,000 distinct CDR3 sequences, about 14% recorded once. Specimen: PBMCs from the stem cell graft donor, collected from the stem cell graft. These receptor sequences come from a human donor who donated a stem cell graft to a child with acute lymphoblastic leukemia.

A few counts support this clonotype. At one boundary the junction diverges from the germline segment, which might be a read error. The genes are TRBV24-1 and TRBJ2-5; TRBD2 matches 12 bases. Per the germline V gene, CDR1 is KGHDR and CDR2 is SFDVKD. The CDR3 runs 21 residues. CDR3 amino acids: CAASDLVPSLAGGPYQETQYF. CDR3 in DNA: TGTGCCGCCAGTGATTTGGTCCCTTCTCTAGCGGGAGGGCCGTACCAAGAGACCCAGTACTTC.

This clonotype has at least ten counts. The rearrangement links TRBV7-2 to TRBJ2-1; D is perhaps TRBD2 (6 bases). V was shortened by 1 base and J by 8 bases, with 9 bases between the two germline ends. This CDR3 comprises 13 residues. The germline CDR1 and CDR2 sequences are SGHTA and FQGNSA. The CDR3 loop reads CASSLDPGDEQFF. DNA for the CDR3: TGTGCCAGCAGCTTAGACCCGGGGGATGAGCAGTTCTTC.

This clonotype appeared a few times. This rearrangement joins TRBV19 to TRBJ1-6; D is unresolved. Germline CDR1 is LNHDA and CDR2 is SQIVND (reference sequence). V lost 4 bases and J 7 bases, leaving 8 bases between the germline ends. This CDR3 is built from 13 residues. The CDR3 nucleotides read TGTGCCAGTAGTACCAACGGGAATTCACCCCTCCACTTT. Translation: CASSTNGNSPLHF.

In this sample, this clonotype turned up many times. The chain is built from TRBV13 and TRBJ1-5, with D tentatively TRBD1 (5 bases). The CDR3 length is 14 residues. V shed 5 bases and J shed 6 bases, with 14 bases lying between them. Per the germline V gene, CDR1 is PRHDT and CDR2 is FYEKMQ (reference sequence). CDR3 in amino acids: CASSASGRAQPQHF. In nucleotides, the CDR3 is TGTGCCAGCAGCGCATCAGGGAGAGCTCAGCCCCAGCATTTT.

Ten or more counts support this clonotype. The chain joins TRBV20-1 to TRBJ1-5, with 9 bases that match TRBD1. V gave up 5 bases and J gave up 4 bases; unmatched junction bases: 9. Germline CDR1 is DFQATT and CDR2 is SNEGSKA (reference sequence). This CDR3 comprises 15 residues. This chain's CDR3 is CSAFEPGQGNQPQHF. CDR3 bases: TGCAGTGCTTTCGAACCGGGACAGGGAAATCAGCCCCAGCATTTT.

This clonotype was observed many times. V usage is TRBV29-1 and J usage is TRBJ2-4; D assignment may be TRBD1 or TRBD2 (6 bases each). Germline V gene lookup returns CDR1 SQVTM and CDR2 ANQGSEA. The CDR3 contains 14 residues. V was clipped by 4 bases and J by 5 bases, with 15 bases between them. Written as DNA, the CDR3 is TGCAGCGTTGGCCCCGGGGGCCCCCAAAACATTCAGTACTTC. The encoded protein is CSVGPGGPQNIQYF.

This clonotype has a count of ten or more. The rearrangement joins TRBV20-1 to TRBJ2-2; TRBD2 matches 10 bases. Per germline, CDR1 DFQATT and CDR2 SNEGSKA (reference sequence). The CDR3 has 14 residues. Trimming took 5 bases from V and 1 from J; bases not matched to a gene: 1. This CDR3 is CSARTSGNTGELFF. In nucleotides, the CDR3 is TGCAGTGCTCGGACTAGCGGGAACACCGGGGAGCTGTTTTTT.

This clonotype came up many times. The J gene is TRBJ2-1, the V gene TRBV29-1; TRBD2 is a possible D gene (6 bases). Germline lookup yields CDR1 SQVTM and CDR2 ANQGSEA. CDR3 size: 14 residues. Trimming cost V 7 bases and J 0 bases, with 13 bases left between them. DNA for the CDR3: TGCAGCGCCCGCGGAGGGAGCTCCTACAATGAGCAGTTCTTC. Protein: CSARGGSSYNEQFF.

This clonotype was recorded at least ten times. The J gene is TRBJ2-1, the V gene TRBV3-1, with TRBD1 identical over 8 bases. CDR1 and CDR2 from the germline V gene are LGHDT and YNNKEL (reference sequence). The CDR3 has 16 residues. V trimming: 8 bases; J trimming: 6 bases; junction bases outside the gene matches: 15. The CDR3 nucleotides are TGTGCCAGCTCCGACAGGGGCCGCATAAGGCTCAATGAGCAGTTCTTC. Amino acid sequence: CASSDRGRIRLNEQFF.

This sequence joins TRBV19 and TRBJ1-5; D is undetermined. Germline CDR1 and CDR2: LNHDA and SQIVND (reference sequence). The CDR3 runs to 14 residues. V was trimmed by 5 bases and J by 5 bases, leaving 13 bases between them. DNA for the CDR3: TGTGCCAGTAGTTATGGACGGATGGATCAGCCCCAGCATTTT. This encodes CASSYGRMDQPQHF.

This clonotype was detected ten times or more. The chain recombines TRBV12-3 or TRBV12-4 with TRBJ2-2; tentative D call: TRBD1 (6 bases). The germline V and J ends were trimmed by 3 bases and 5 bases, with 13 bases remaining between them. The CDR3 spans 15 residues. In DNA, the CDR3 is TGTGCCAGCAGTTTGGGGGCTCTTTTAACCGGGGAGCTGTTTTTT. It translates to CASSLGALLTGELFF.

This clonotype was counted ten times or more. V gene TRBV20-1 combines with J gene TRBJ2-5; TRBD2 aligns across 7 bases. The germline gives CDR1 DFQATT, CDR2 SNEGSKA (reference sequence). This CDR3 region has 13 residues. The V gene end was trimmed by 7 bases and the J gene end by 5 bases; junction bases not matched to a gene: 10. CDR3 in amino acids: CSVPSGWGETQYF. The CDR3, as DNA: TGCAGTGTACCTAGCGGCTGGGGCGAGACCCAGTACTTC.

This clonotype was seen many times. The chain uses TRBV29-1 and TRBJ2-1; tentatively, D is TRBD2 (7 bases). V was cut by 7 bases and J by 10 bases, with 20 bases left in between. CDR3 length: 13 residues. Germline V gene sequence: CDR1 SQVTM, CDR2 ANQGSEA. This chain's CDR3 is CSATGGFRGEQFF. CDR3 sequence (DNA): TGCAGCGCGACGGGAGGATTTAGGGGGGAGCAGTTCTTC.

The J gene is TRBJ2-2, the V gene TRBV6-1; 8 positions agree with TRBD2. With V trimmed by 2 bases and J by 0 bases, 2 bases remained unmatched. There are 16 residues in the CDR3. The germline V gene encodes CDR1 MNHNS and CDR2 SASEGT. For the CDR3, the DNA is TGTGCCAGCAGTGAACTGGGACTAGCGAACACCGGGGAGCTGTTTTTT. It yields the protein CASSELGLANTGELFF.

The chain joins TRBV10-3 to TRBJ2-5; D is undetermined. Germline V lookup: CDR1 ENHRY, CDR2 SYGVKD. V shed 4 bases and J shed 5 bases, with 8 bases lying between them. This CDR3 is built from 12 residues. The CDR3, as DNA: TGTGCCATCAGTGGGGCGGAGGAGACCCAGTACTTC. Residues: CAISGAEETQYF.

This clonotype was found many times. V and J are TRBV5-1 and TRBJ2-3, with D hard to call. The CDR3 consists of 16 residues. CDR1 and CDR2 from the germline V gene are SGHRS and YFSETQ. Trimming left V 0 bases short and J 3 bases short, with 14 bases between. CDR3 sequence: CASSLDPGWQTDTQYF. Written as DNA, the CDR3 is TGCGCCAGCAGCTTGGACCCAGGATGGCAAACAGATACGCAGTATTTT.

This clonotype has ten or more counts. The chain recombines TRBV20-1 with TRBJ2-3; no clear D. Germline V gene sequence: CDR1 DFQATT, CDR2 SNEGSKA (reference sequence). Trimming shortened V by 6 bases and J by 2 bases, and 9 bases separated the two germline ends. There are 12 residues in the CDR3. DNA for the CDR3: TGCAGTGCGGCGGTAAACACAGATACGCAGTATTTT. Residues: CSAAVNTDTQYF.

This clonotype was counted ten times or more. This rearrangement joins TRBV5-1 to TRBJ2-5; 14 bases match TRBD2. V lost 0 bases, J lost 5 bases, and 3 bases stayed unmatched. Germline-derived CDR1 and CDR2 are SGHRS and YFSETQ. The CDR3 contains 16 residues. CDR3 residues: CASSLVTSGRVETQYF. CDR3 nucleotides: TGCGCCAGCAGCTTGGTGACTAGCGGGAGGGTCGAGACCCAGTACTTC.

The table lists this clonotype with many counts. The chain links TRBV20-1 to TRBJ2-5; 8 bases line up with TRBD2. This CDR3 is 17 amino acids long. The V and J ends lost 1 base and 5 bases, in that order; junction bases with no gene match: 15. The germline gives CDR1 DFQATT, CDR2 SNEGSKA (reference sequence). This CDR3 reads CSARGKLPGRGMETQYF. In DNA, the CDR3 is TGCAGTGCTAGAGGAAAACTACCCGGGAGGGGGATGGAGACCCAGTACTTC.

This clonotype was counted a few times. CDR3 DNA: TGTGCCAGCAGCTTAAAACAGGGCGATAACACTGAAGCTTTCTTT. It yields the protein CASSLKQGDNTEAFF. This chain links TRBV7-6 with TRBJ1-1; D is possibly TRBD1 (6 bases). V lost 2 bases, J lost 2 bases, and 12 bases lay in between. The CDR3 extends over 15 amino acids. Germline V lookup: CDR1 SGHVS, CDR2 FNYEAQ.

This clonotype has at least ten counts. V gene TRBV29-1 combines with J gene TRBJ1-2, with 10 bases aligning to TRBD1. The germline V gene encodes CDR1 SQVTM and CDR2 ANQGSEA. The V segment lost 6 bases and the J segment 5 bases; nucleotides outside the gene matches: 12. CDR3 length: 15 residues. The CDR3 sequence is CSVGSSDRGNYGYTF. CDR3 sequence (DNA): TGCAGCGTCGGGTCTTCGGACAGGGGGAATTATGGCTACACCTTC.

This clonotype was seen repeatedly, ten times or more. The rearrangement uses TRBV7-8 and TRBJ2-4; D possibly corresponds to TRBD1 (6 bases). CDR1 is SGHVS, CDR2 FQNEAQ, per germline. The CDR3 sequence is 14 residues long. V dropped 1 base and J dropped 3 bases, with 7 bases sitting between them. The CDR3 region is CASSLEGGKNIQYF. The CDR3 DNA sequence: TGTGCCAGCAGCTTAGAAGGGGGCAAAAACATTCAGTACTTC.

The gene calls are TRBV5-1 and TRBJ2-7, with a tentative D call TRBD1 (5 bases). Trimming shortened V by 4 bases and J by 1 base, and 12 bases separated the two germline ends. The CDR3 is 14 amino acids. Germline V gene sequence: CDR1 SGHRS, CDR2 YFSETQ. The CDR3, as DNA: TGCGCCAGCAGCCCGGACATTGGATCCTACGAGCAGTACTTC. Residues: CASSPDIGSYEQYF.

This clonotype appeared many times. The rearrangement uses TRBV5-5 and TRBJ2-7; no clear D. The ends were cut back, 4 bases at V and 6 bases at J, with 14 bases in the middle. The CDR3 sequence is 13 residues long. Germline CDR1 SGHKS, CDR2 YYEKEE (reference sequence). CDR3 sequence (DNA): TGTGCCAGCAGCGGCACTCGATCCGGCGAGCAGTACTTC. Protein product: CASSGTRSGEQYF.

This clonotype was seen at least ten times. This rearrangement joins TRBV12-3 or TRBV12-4 to TRBJ2-1; possible D gene TRBD1, 6 bases. The V end was cut by 7 bases, the J end by 5 bases, with 18 bases between. CDR3 length: 15 residues. The CDR3 DNA is TGTGCCAGCACCGATCAACCGGGACAAAACAATGAGCAGTTCTTC. Translated: CASTDQPGQNNEQFF.